This TCR beta chain was captured by sequencing in a study of blood T cell repertoires in COVID-19. The ends were cut back, 2 bases at V and 1 base at J, with 9 bases in the middle. This CDR3 has 15 amino acids. From germline, CDR1 is MNHEY and CDR2 SVGEGT. The authors' processing: Quantification of nucleated cells was approximated via reference gene primer amplification. Here immunoSEQ multiplex PCR was the method, and the copy in TCRdb shows in-frame clones only, minus some. That table is the source of V, J and clone size, and D and trimming were worked out from the DNA. The sample has some 400,000 clones; roughly nine tenths are singletons. Individuals aged about 18 to 100 years were recruited from around 22 US areas. Cohorts were determined from participant-reported clinical history.

V and J are TRBV6-2 or TRBV6-3 and TRBJ2-4, with D unresolved. This TCR was recovered from a woman aged 35 to 49 who had been exposed to COVID-19. Sequenced material: PBMCs or T cells enriched from blood (not recorded which). Written as DNA, the CDR3 is TGTGCCAGCAGTTACCTCGTTGTGGCCAAAAACATTCAGTACTTC. Protein sequence: CASSYLVVAKNIQYF.